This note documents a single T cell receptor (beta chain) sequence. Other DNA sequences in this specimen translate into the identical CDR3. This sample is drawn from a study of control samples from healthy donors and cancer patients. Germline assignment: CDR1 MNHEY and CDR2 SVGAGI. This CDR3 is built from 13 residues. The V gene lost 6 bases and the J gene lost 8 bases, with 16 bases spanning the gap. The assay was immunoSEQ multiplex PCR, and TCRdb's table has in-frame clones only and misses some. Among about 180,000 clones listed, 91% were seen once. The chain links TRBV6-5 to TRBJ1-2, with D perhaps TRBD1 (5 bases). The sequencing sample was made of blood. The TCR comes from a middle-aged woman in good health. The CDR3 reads CASSPGTTGGYTF. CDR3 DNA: TGTGCCAGCAGCCCAGGGACTACGGGAGGCTACACCTTC.